This is a list of T cell receptor beta chains from one sample in a study of identical twins. TCRdb redid the calling of the 5' RACE reads with MiXCR, one entry per CDR3 protein. The sample lists nearly 200,000 distinct CDR3 sequences, approximately 15% seen once, with 40% to 45% in the top ten. In addition, the sample was reused for a study of T cells expressing NK-cell markers.

Sequencing was carried out using CD8+ T cells sorted from blood. All receptors come from a young woman in good health. CDR3s include the opening cysteine and the closing phenylalanine or tryptophan. The D gene is left open where the match is weak. Clone size, where shown, is once, few, many, or a class for clones that have expanded.

d_gene	len	j_gene	abundance	v_gene	CDR3nt	CDR3aa
TRBD2	16	TRBJ2-7	NA	TRBV6-5	TGTGCCAGCAGTTACTCTCTAGCGGAACGCTCCTACGAGCAGTACTTC	CASSYSLAERSYEQYF
NA	14	TRBJ2-3	NA	TRBV12-3/TRBV12-4	TGTGCCAGCAGTCCCCTGGGGGACACAGATACGCAGTATTTT	CASSPLGDTDTQYF
NA	17	TRBJ2-1	few	TRBV7-9	TGTGCCAGCAGCTCGAGCTCCGGGACACCAAGCTACAATGAGCAGTTCTTC	CASSSSSGTPSYNEQFF
TRBD1	15	TRBJ2-7	few	TRBV13	TGTGCCAGCAGCTTAGTACAGGGGGTAAACTACGAGCAGTACTTC	CASSLVQGVNYEQYF
NA	13	TRBJ2-1	few	TRBV12-3/TRBV12-4	TGTGCCAGCAGCCGCGGGACTTTCAATGAGCAGTTCTTC	CASSRGTFNEQFF
NA	13	TRBJ2-3	NA	TRBV14	TGTGCCAGCAGCCAAGGAGTTACAGATACGCAGTATTTT	CASSQGVTDTQYF
NA	15	TRBJ2-7	few	TRBV5-1	TGCGCCAGCAGCTCTTGGGGTTCTGCAACCTACGAGCAGTACTTC	CASSSWGSATYEQYF
TRBD1	14	TRBJ2-1	NA	TRBV13	TGTGCCAGCACACCCGGGACAGGGATGAATGAGCAGTTCTTC	CASTPGTGMNEQFF
NA	15	TRBJ2-5	few	TRBV7-2	TGTGCCAGCAGCTTACTGCCTGGGTACCAAGAGACCCAGTACTTC	CASSLLPGYQETQYF
NA	14	TRBJ2-7	few	TRBV3-1	TGTGCCAGCAGCCAAGATCCGGCCTCCTACGAGCAGTACTTC	CASSQDPASYEQYF
TRBD2	15	TRBJ2-3	NA	TRBV5-1	TGCGCCAGCAGCCAAGGCGGGGGAAGCACAGATACGCAGTATTTT	CASSQGGGSTDTQYF
TRBD2	15	TRBJ2-1	NA	TRBV7-8	TGTGCCAGCAGCGCGGGACTAGCGATCTACAATGAGCAGTTCTTC	CASSAGLAIYNEQFF
NA	15	TRBJ2-7	few	TRBV7-9	TGTGCCAGCAGCTTAGTTGTAGGGGGAGCCTACGAGCAGTACTTC	CASSLVVGGAYEQYF
NA	15	TRBJ1-1	NA	TRBV5-6	TGTGCCAGCAGCTTGGGGGCCCGCCTGAGGACTGAAGCTTTCTTT	CASSLGARLRTEAFF
TRBD2	18	TRBJ2-2	many	TRBV6-5	TGTGCCAGCAGTTACTCGGGGCTAGCGGGCCAAAACACCGGGGAGCTGTTTTTT	CASSYSGLAGQNTGELFF
TRBD1	12	TRBJ2-1	NA	TRBV27	TGTGCCAGCAGCCCGAGGACAGGGGAGCAGTTCTTC	CASSPRTGEQFF
NA	15	TRBJ2-7	few	TRBV6-5	TGTGCCAGCAGTTACGTCGACATTAATGGTTACGAGCAGTACTTC	CASSYVDINGYEQYF
NA	15	TRBJ1-2	many	TRBV12-3/TRBV12-4	TGTGCCAGCAGTTTTATCGACGGGACCTACTATGGCTACACCTTC	CASSFIDGTYYGYTF
TRBD1	15	TRBJ2-3	NA	TRBV7-2	TGTGCCAGCAGCTTAGACAGGGGAGGCACAGATACGCAGTATTTT	CASSLDRGGTDTQYF
NA	14	TRBJ1-3	few	TRBV9	TGTGCCAGCAGCGAGGGGGACACTGGAAACACCATATATTTT	CASSEGDTGNTIYF
TRBD1	12	TRBJ1-1	NA	TRBV20-1	TGCAGCGCCGGGACAGGGGATATTGAAGCTTTCTTT	CSAGTGDIEAFF
NA	16	TRBJ1-2	NA	TRBV20-1	TGCAGTGCTAGAGATATTAGAACCCGACAGATTTATGGCTACACCTTC	CSARDIRTRQIYGYTF
TRBD2	15	TRBJ2-3	many	TRBV4-3	TGCGCCAGCAGCCAAGACGGGAGGGGCACAGATACGCAGTATTTT	CASSQDGRGTDTQYF
TRBD1	13	TRBJ1-1	NA	TRBV7-9	TGTGCCAGCAGCTCAGTGGTGGACAGGGTGGCTTTCTTT	CASSSVVDRVAFF
TRBD2	17	TRBJ2-7	NA	TRBV7-6	TGTGCCAGCAGCCAAAATACCGGGACTAGCGGTACCTACGAGCAGTACTTC	CASSQNTGTSGTYEQYF
NA	14	TRBJ2-3	many	TRBV12-3/TRBV12-4	TGTGCCAGCAGTTTGGCCCAGGGCGGAGATACGCAGTATTTT	CASSLAQGGDTQYF
NA	14	TRBJ2-3	few	TRBV5-1	TGCGCCAGCAGCCACCTAGTTTCCACAGATACGCAGTATTTT	CASSHLVSTDTQYF
NA	12	TRBJ2-7	NA	TRBV6-2/TRBV6-3	TGTGCCAGCAGTTACACGGACTACGAGCAGTACTTC	CASSYTDYEQYF
NA	12	TRBJ1-1	NA	TRBV9	TGTGCCTCCGGTGGGGGGAACACTGAAGCTTTCTTT	CASGGGNTEAFF